The source of this T cell receptor beta chain is a study of T cell responses to AZD1222 COVID-19 vaccine. Germline CDR1 KGHSH, CDR2 LQKENI. This CDR3 is 15 amino acids long. The assay was immunoSEQ multiplex PCR, and TCRdb's table has in-frame clones only and misses some. The sample has more than 150,000 clones; almost 95% are singletons. About this clone: Its antigen is still unknown. Germline and junction disagree at one end, which may indicate a read error.

Findings and limits, study-wide: Most donors were white British, females outnumbered males, and clonal diversity was possibly underestimated.

The chain joins TRBV18 to TRBJ1-4; D remains unclear. The receptor's source is an adult in good health. The starting material was peripheral blood, obtained on day 0 of AZD1222 vaccination. CDR3 sequence: CATSPRRRSNEKLFF. DNA of the CDR3: TGTGCCACCTCACCGAGGAGACGAAGTAATGAAAAACTGTTTTTT.